Described below is a single T cell receptor (beta chain) sequence and its context. Antigen: not known. The sample is drawn from a study of T cell responses to AZD1222 COVID-19 vaccine. Sequencing was performed with immunoSEQ multiplex PCR; in TCRdb, only in-frame clones are kept and a portion is missing. The sample lists 100,000 to 150,000 clones, around 90% seen once, with roughly 1.5% in the top ten. Study-wide results and caveats: Seropositive AZD1222 recipients at baseline numbered only 5 or 6.

CDR3 length equals 17 residues. V was clipped by 8 bases and J by 4 bases, with 24 bases between them. Germline V gene data show CDR1 as MDHEN and CDR2 as SYDVKM. The V gene is TRBV28, the J gene TRBJ1-5; D possibly corresponds to TRBD1 (5 bases). The clonotype comes from an adult in good health. The material was peripheral blood, obtained on day 0 of AZD1222 vaccination. Here the CDR3 reads CASLPHRGPDPNQPQHF. Written as DNA, the CDR3 is TGTGCCAGCTTGCCTCACCGGGGCCCTGATCCTAATCAGCCCCAGCATTTT. The complete variable domain, with remaining parts taken from reference TRBV28 and TRBJ1-5, reads DVKVTQSSRYLVKRTGEKVFLECVQDMDHENMFWYRQDPGLGLRLIYFSYDVKMKEKGDIPEGYSVSREKKERFSLILESASTNQTSMYLCASLPHRGPDPNQPQHFGDGTRLSIL.